Presented here are 2 T cell receptor beta chains from one specimen sequenced in a study of beta chain features in type 1 diabetes. Every isolated RNA sample was fully reverse transcribed, so sequencing captured expressed TCRB transcripts. Assay used: immunoSEQ multiplex PCR; TCRdb lists only in-frame clones, some missing. The sample has around 250,000 clones; roughly 13% are singletons. Sequencing was done on a sample of naive CD4+ T cells from blood. Every receptor here comes from a woman in her thirties or forties in good health.

The genes are TRBV6-1 and TRBJ2-7, with no clear D. The CDR3 spans 13 residues. V lost 4 bases, J lost 2 bases, and 9 bases lay in between. CDR1 and CDR2 from the germline V gene are MNHNS and SASEGT. The chain's CDR3 is CASSVAMAYEQYF. CDR3 sequence (DNA): TGTGCCAGCAGTGTCGCGATGGCCTACGAGCAGTACTTC.

The J gene is TRBJ1-5, the V gene TRBV10-2, with TRBD1 identical over 11 bases. This CDR3 contains 14 residues. J was trimmed by 6 bases and V by 5 bases; bases with no gene match: 3. The germline V gene encodes CDR1 WSHSY and CDR2 SAAADI. This CDR3 is CASSQGQGAQPQHF. The DNA for the CDR3 is TGCGCCAGCAGTCAAGGACAGGGGGCTCAGCCCCAGCATTTT.